This TCR beta chain emerged from a study of CD8+ T cells in alopecia areata. Regarding the study as a whole: More clonal than normal scalp was lesional scalp, particularly alopecia totalis/universalis.

Treatment specified: oral pan-JAK inhibitor, 5-10 mg twice daily. Of note for this clone: As yet, its antigen is unknown.

The germline gives CDR1 SNHLY, CDR2 FYNNEI. The CDR3 contains 13 residues. V was trimmed by 11 bases and J by 2 bases, leaving 15 bases between them. Reverse transcribed after extraction, RNA yielded cDNA as the sequencing template. The method was immunoSEQ multiplex PCR; TCRdb's version includes in-frame clones alone and lacks a portion of them. Of approximately 210,000 clones in the sample, roughly 40% are singletons; the top ten hold about 2.4%. The TCR sequence derives from a human donor with alopecia areata. V gene TRBV2 combines with J gene TRBJ2-5; TRBD1 might be the D (6 bases). The specimen was CD4+ T cells sorted from blood, collected around week 37, from a patient treated with tofacitinib. The DNA for the CDR3 is TGTGCCTCTCGACCCGGGACACAAGAGACCCAGTACTTC. This translates into CASRPGTQETQYF.